What follows are 12 T cell receptor beta chains derived from one specimen sequenced in a study of PD-1 blockade in classical Hodgkin lymphoma. Relapses following autologous stem cell transplantation were seen in all patients, with brentuximab vedotin exposure varying. Assay used: immunoSEQ multiplex PCR; TCRdb lists only in-frame clones, some missing. The sample gives some 100,000 clones, over 85% of which show up once; less than 3% is in the top ten. This sample comprised peripheral blood mononuclear cells (PBMCs), obtained at baseline. These receptors were obtained from a human donor with classical Hodgkin lymphoma.

The chain carries TRBV5-6 and TRBJ1-2; 7 nucleotides line up with TRBD1. The germline V gene has CDR1 SGHDT and CDR2 YYEEEE. The CDR3 has 14 amino acids. J was trimmed by 4 bases and V by 4 bases; bases with no gene match: 7. CDR3 loop: CASSQGQMGYGYTF. Here the CDR3 DNA reads TGTGCCAGCAGCCAGGGACAGATGGGCTATGGCTACACCTTC.

The chain employs TRBV5-1 and TRBJ2-7; 8 nucleotides align to TRBD1. The CDR3 runs to 14 residues. Germline CDR1 reads SGHRS; CDR2 reads YFSETQ. Trimming cost V 0 bases and J 5 bases; bases outside gene matches: 4. CDR3 in amino acids: CASSLGQGYHEQYF. CDR3 coding DNA: TGCGCCAGCAGCTTGGGACAGGGGTACCACGAGCAGTACTTC. Drawing the rest from reference TRBV5-1 and TRBJ2-7, the complete variable domain is KAGVTQTPRYLIKTRGQQVTLSCSPISGHRSVSWYQQTPGQGLQFLFEYFSETQRNKGNFPGRFSGRQFSNSRSEMNVSTLELGDSALYLCASSLGQGYHEQYFGPGTRLTVT.

The V and J genes are TRBV30 and TRBJ1-3; D not resolved. CDR1 GTSNPN and CDR2 SVGIG come from the germline V gene (reference sequence). This CDR3 is 15 amino acids long. The germline V and J ends were trimmed by 5 bases and 0 bases, with 14 bases remaining between them. The CDR3 sequence: CAWGGGSGSGNTIYF. The CDR3 DNA reads TGTGCCTGGGGTGGAGGATCGGGCTCTGGAAACACCATATATTTT.

The V and J genes are TRBV19 and TRBJ1-3; the D is unclear. The germline CDR1 and CDR2 sequences are LNHDA and SQIVND (reference sequence). The CDR3 is made up of 14 amino acids. Trimming pared 6 bases from V and 4 bases from J, leaving 13 bases between. CDR3 amino acids: CASRIRGSGNTIYF. CDR3 nucleotides: TGTGCCAGTAGAATCCGGGGTAGCGGAAACACCATATATTTT.

The sample holds one count of this clone. The gene calls are TRBV6-5 and TRBJ1-2; D unresolved. CDR1 and CDR2 from the germline V gene are MNHEY and SVGAGI. The V end lost 0 bases, the J end lost 3 bases, and 8 bases lay between the germline ends. The CDR3 runs to 14 residues. The CDR3 loop reads CASSYSQTDYGYTF. CDR3 DNA: TGTGCCAGCAGTTACTCCCAAACGGACTATGGCTACACCTTC.

The CDR3 region has the DNA TGTGCCAGCAGTGCGCTAGGGATTGGCGCAGATACGCAGTATTTT. Its translation is CASSALGIGADTQYF. The chain is built from TRBV28 and TRBJ2-3; D not certain. This CDR3 contains 15 residues. Germline V lookup: CDR1 MDHEN, CDR2 SYDVKM. With 5 bases removed from V and 4 bases from J, the gap between germline ends came to 16 bases.

V gene TRBV7-3 combines with J gene TRBJ2-1; possibly TRBD1 for D (5 bases). Per germline, CDR1 SGHTA and CDR2 FQGTGA. V was trimmed by 5 bases and J by 10 bases, leaving 15 bases between them. CDR3 length: 13 residues. CDR3 nucleotide sequence: TGTGCCAGCAGCCCGCAACCCAGGGTCGAGCAGTTCTTC. Protein: CASSPQPRVEQFF.

This chain connects TRBV2 to TRBJ2-7; 9 bases fit TRBD1. V lost 7 bases, J lost 5 bases, and 6 bases stayed unmatched. Germline CDR1 reads SNHLY; CDR2 reads FYNNEI. The CDR3 sequence is 13 residues long. As DNA, the CDR3 is TGTGCCAGCACCCCGGGACAGGGAAACGAGCAGTACTTC. Protein product: CASTPGQGNEQYF.

In DNA form, the CDR3 reads TGTGCCTGGAGTGTACCAGGGGTAAATGGCTACACCTTC. The encoded protein is CAWSVPGVNGYTF. This chain uses TRBV30 with TRBJ1-2; D may be TRBD1 (6 bases). V lost 0 bases, J lost 6 bases, and 11 bases lay in between. CDR1 is GTSNPN and CDR2 is SVGIG in the germline V gene (reference sequence). CDR3 length equals 13 residues.

The rearrangement links TRBV29-1 to TRBJ2-7; 7 bases match TRBD1. The junction had 4 bases not matched to a gene; V was cut back by 7 bases and J by 1 base. This CDR3 contains 12 residues. The V gene's germline CDR1 is SQVTM and CDR2 ANQGSEA. For the CDR3, the DNA is TGCAGCGCCCGGGACAGATCCTACGAGCAGTACTTC. Amino acids: CSARDRSYEQYF.

The chain carries TRBV6-6 and TRBJ1-2; D perhaps matches TRBD1 (5 bases). V lost 0 bases and J lost 4, with 15 bases in between. The CDR3 length is 16 residues. Looked up from germline, CDR1 is MNHNY and CDR2 is SVGAGI (reference sequence). The CDR3 is CASSYSGDYSSYGYTF. The CDR3 DNA sequence: TGTGCCAGCAGTTACTCGGGGGACTACTCCTCCTATGGCTACACCTTC.

To note about this clone: At one end, the junction sequence differs from germline, possibly due to a read error. The chain carries TRBV28 and TRBJ2-1; 12 positions agree with TRBD2. Germline V gives CDR1 MDHEN, CDR2 SYDVKM. This CDR3 is 19 amino acids long. The CDR3 loop is CASSLFFRGARTSGIIRVF. CDR3 coding DNA: TGTGCCAGCAGTTTATTCTTTCGGGGGGCCAGGACTAGCGGGATTATAAGGGTCTTC. Complete variable domain (other parts from reference TRBV28 and TRBJ2-1): DVKVTQSSRYLVKRTGEKVFLECVQDMDHENMFWYRQDPGLGLRLIYFSYDVKMKEKGDIPEGYSVSREKKERFSLILESASTNQTSMYLCASSLFFRGARTSGIIRVFGPGTRLTVL.